Detailed here is one T cell receptor beta chain. Its antigen is still unknown. At collection, donors were nominally healthy, but unrecorded immune exposures were probable. This CDR3 has 13 residues. V lost 4 bases, J lost 8 bases, and 5 bases stayed unmatched. Germline assignment: CDR1 MNHNY and CDR2 SVGAGI (reference sequence). This specimen belongs to a study of cytomegalovirus exposure and HLA in healthy donors. The overall study: One earlier analysis, a look at 200 million or so T cells, found around 110 million unique TCR beta sequences. Overall study findings and caveats: Likely technical artifact: a cluster of highly shared sequence variants. Later analysis demonstrated an association between a missense DCLRE1C variant and TCR beta V- and J-gene trimming.

The study ran its PCR with 60 Vbeta and 13 Jbeta primers. The method was immunoSEQ multiplex PCR; TCRdb's version includes in-frame clones alone and lacks a portion of them. The table shows some 170,000 clones, with approximately 80% occurring only once. The chain joins TRBV6-6 to TRBJ1-2, with TRBD1 identical over 9 bases. The clonotype originates from a man between 18 and 35 years old in good health and CMV-seropositive. Sequencing used PBMCs. CDR3 loop: CASSWRDREGYTF. The CDR3 nucleotides are TGTGCCAGCAGTTGGCGGGACAGGGAGGGCTACACCTTC.